This TCR beta chain was found in a study of T-cell reconstitution after alpha-beta-depleted transplantation in children. Researchers prepared the TCRbeta library using unique molecular identifiers, the study reports. TCRdb re-derived calls from the PCR reads in MiXCR, one entry per CDR3 protein. This sample has about 830,000 distinct CDR3 sequences, with less than 20% found just once. With 4 bases removed from V and 7 bases from J, the gap between germline ends came to 17 bases. Germline CDR1 SGHRS, CDR2 YFSETQ. CDR3 length equals 14 residues. J is TRBJ2-5 and V is TRBV5-1, with D tentatively TRBD1 or TRBD2 (5 bases each). The sequenced sample was PBMCs, mostly from graft donor cells, obtained 360 days after TCRalphabeta/CD19-depleted stem cell transplant. The receptor was isolated from a male patient aged 10 to 17 who had a stem cell transplant for acute lymphoblastic leukemia, so the T cells may come from the graft donor. CDR3: CASSVGDREGTQYF. CDR3 nucleotides: TGCGCCAGCAGCGTAGGGGACCGGGAAGGGACCCAGTACTTC.